This TCR beta chain comes out of a study of blood T cell repertoires in COVID-19. The germline V gene encodes CDR1 LGHNA and CDR2 YSLEER. The CDR3 is made up of 14 amino acids. Trimming shortened V by 0 bases and J by 4 bases, and 9 bases separated the two germline ends. The repertoire was sequenced with immunoSEQ multiplex PCR; TCRdb's copy has only in-frame clones and lacks some. In the table there are about 180,000 clones, 65% to 90% of which are singletons. The chain uses TRBV4-3 and TRBJ1-2; D not resolved. Specimen: peripheral blood. The receptor was isolated from a man aged 50 to 59 with active or convalescent COVID-19. CDR3 in DNA: TGCGCCAGCAGCCAAGAGCAGGCAGTCTATGGCTACACCTTC. Translation gives CASSQEQAVYGYTF.